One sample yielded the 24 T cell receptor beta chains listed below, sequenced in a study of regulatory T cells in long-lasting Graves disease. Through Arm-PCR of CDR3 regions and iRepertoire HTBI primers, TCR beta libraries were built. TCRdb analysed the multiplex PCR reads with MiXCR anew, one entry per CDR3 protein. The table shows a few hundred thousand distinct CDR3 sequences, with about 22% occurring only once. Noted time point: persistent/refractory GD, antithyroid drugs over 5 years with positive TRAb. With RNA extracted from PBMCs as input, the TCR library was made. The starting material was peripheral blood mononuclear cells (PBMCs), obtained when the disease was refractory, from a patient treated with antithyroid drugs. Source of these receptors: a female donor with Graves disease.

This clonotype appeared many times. The CDR3 coding sequence is TGCGCCAGCCTCAGGGTTCCTGGGGCCAACGTCCTGACTTTC. This gives the protein CASLRVPGANVLTF. This chain joins TRBV5-1 and TRBJ2-6; D possibly corresponds to TRBD1 (5 bases). The CDR3 contains 14 residues. V was cut by 7 bases and J by 2 bases, with 10 bases left in between. CDR1 and CDR2 from the germline V gene are SGHRS and YFSETQ.

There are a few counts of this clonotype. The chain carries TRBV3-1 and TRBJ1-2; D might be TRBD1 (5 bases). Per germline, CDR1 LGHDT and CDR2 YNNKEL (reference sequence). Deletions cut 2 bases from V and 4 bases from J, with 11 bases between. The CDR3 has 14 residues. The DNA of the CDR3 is TGTGCCAGCAGCCAATTTCAGGGCTCCTATGGCTACACCTTC. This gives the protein CASSQFQGSYGYTF.

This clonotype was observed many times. CDR3 coding DNA: TGTGCCAGCAGCCAAGAAGGGGACATAACCTACGAGCAGTACTTC. This codes for CASSQEGDITYEQYF. The chain combines TRBV3-1 with TRBJ2-7; possibly TRBD1 for D (6 bases). Germline V gene data show CDR1 as LGHDT and CDR2 as YNNKEL (reference sequence). With 0 bases removed from V and 2 bases from J, the gap between germline ends came to 11 bases. CDR3 length equals 15 residues.

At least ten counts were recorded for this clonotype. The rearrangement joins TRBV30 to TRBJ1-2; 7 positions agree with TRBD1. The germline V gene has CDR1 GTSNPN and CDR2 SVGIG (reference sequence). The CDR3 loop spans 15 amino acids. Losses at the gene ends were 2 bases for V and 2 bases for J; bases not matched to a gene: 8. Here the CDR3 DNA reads TGTGCCTGGAGTCCGACCCCGACAGGGAACTATGGCTACACCTTC. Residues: CAWSPTPTGNYGYTF.

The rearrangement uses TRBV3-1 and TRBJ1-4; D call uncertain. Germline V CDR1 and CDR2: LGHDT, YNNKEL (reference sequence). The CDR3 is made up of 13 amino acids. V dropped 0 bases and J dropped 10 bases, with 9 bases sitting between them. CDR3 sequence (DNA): TGTGCCAGCAGCCAAGACTGGGTGGGAAAACTGTTTTTT. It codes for CASSQDWVGKLFF.

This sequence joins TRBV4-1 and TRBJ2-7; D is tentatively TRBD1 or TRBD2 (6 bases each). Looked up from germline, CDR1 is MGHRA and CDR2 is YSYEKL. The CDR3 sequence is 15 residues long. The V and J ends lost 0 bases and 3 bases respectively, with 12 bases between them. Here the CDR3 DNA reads TGCGCCAGCAGCCAAGATTCCGGGGGCCACTACGAGCAGTACTTC. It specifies CASSQDSGGHYEQYF.

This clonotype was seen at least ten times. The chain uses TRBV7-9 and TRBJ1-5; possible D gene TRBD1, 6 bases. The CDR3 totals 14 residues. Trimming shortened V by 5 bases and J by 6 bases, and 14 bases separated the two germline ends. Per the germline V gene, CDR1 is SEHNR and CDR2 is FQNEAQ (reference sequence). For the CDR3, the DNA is TGTGCCAGCAGCCCGGACCAGACAGGTCAGCCCCAGCATTTT. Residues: CASSPDQTGQPQHF. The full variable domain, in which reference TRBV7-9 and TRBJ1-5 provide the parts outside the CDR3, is DTGVSQNPRHKITKRGQNVTFRCDPISEHNRLYWYRQTLGQGPEFLTYFQNEAQLEKSRLLSDRFSAERPKGSFSTLEIQRTEQGDSAMYLCASSPDQTGQPQHFGDGTRLSIL.

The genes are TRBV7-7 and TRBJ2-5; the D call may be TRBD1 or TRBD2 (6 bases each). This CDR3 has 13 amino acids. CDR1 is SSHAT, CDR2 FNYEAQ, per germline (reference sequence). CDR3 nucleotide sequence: TGTGCTAGCGGATCGGGGGCGCAAGAGACCCAGTACTTC. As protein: CASGSGAQETQYF.

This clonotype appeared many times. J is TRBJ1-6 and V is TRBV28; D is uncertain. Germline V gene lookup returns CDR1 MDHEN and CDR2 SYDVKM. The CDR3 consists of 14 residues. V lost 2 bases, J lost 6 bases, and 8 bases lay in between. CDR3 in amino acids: CASSLDAANSPLHF. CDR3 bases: TGTGCCAGCAGTTTAGACGCAGCTAATTCACCCCTCCACTTT.

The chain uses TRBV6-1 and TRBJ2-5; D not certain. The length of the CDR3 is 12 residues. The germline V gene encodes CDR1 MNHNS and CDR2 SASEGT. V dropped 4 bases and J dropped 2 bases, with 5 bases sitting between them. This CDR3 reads CASSAIQETQYF. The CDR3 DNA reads TGTGCCAGCAGTGCTATACAAGAGACCCAGTACTTC.

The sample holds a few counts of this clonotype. The chain's CDR3 is CASSPLGTLQETQYF. The DNA of the CDR3 is TGTGCCAGCTCACCACTCGGGACGTTACAAGAGACCCAGTACTTC. The chain recombines TRBV18 with TRBJ2-5; D may match TRBD1 or TRBD2 (5 bases each). Trimming cost V 1 base and J 2 bases, with 11 bases left between them. CDR3 length equals 15 residues. Per germline, CDR1 KGHSH and CDR2 LQKENI.

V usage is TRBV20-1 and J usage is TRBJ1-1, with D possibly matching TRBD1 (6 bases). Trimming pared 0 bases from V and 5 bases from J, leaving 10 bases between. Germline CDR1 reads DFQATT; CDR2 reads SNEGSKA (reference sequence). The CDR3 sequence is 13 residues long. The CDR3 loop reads CSAREGGWTEAFF. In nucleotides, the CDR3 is TGCAGTGCTAGAGAAGGGGGATGGACTGAAGCTTTCTTT.

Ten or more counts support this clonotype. The CDR3 region has the DNA TGCAGTGCTAGAGATCGGGCAGGGTGGTCCAACTACGAGCAGTACTTC. Translating it yields CSARDRAGWSNYEQYF. The J gene is TRBJ2-7, the V gene TRBV20-1; TRBD1 is a possible D gene (5 bases). This CDR3 is 16 amino acids long. Trimming took off 0 bases at V and 3 bases at J, with 18 bases between the two ends. CDR1 and CDR2 from the germline V gene are DFQATT and SNEGSKA (reference sequence).

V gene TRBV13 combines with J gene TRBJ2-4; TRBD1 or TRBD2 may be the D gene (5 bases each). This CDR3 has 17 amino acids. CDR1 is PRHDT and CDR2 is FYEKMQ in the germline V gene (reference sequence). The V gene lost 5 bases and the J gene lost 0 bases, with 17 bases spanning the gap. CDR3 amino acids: CASSPRGSTLAKNIQYF. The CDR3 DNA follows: TGTGCCAGCAGCCCTCGGGGCTCAACTTTAGCCAAAAACATTCAGTACTTC. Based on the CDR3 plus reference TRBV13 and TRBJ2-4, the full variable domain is AAGVIQSPRHLIKEKRETATLKCYPIPRHDTVYWYQQGPGQDPQFLISFYEKMQSDKGSIPDRFSAQQFSDYHSELNMSSLELGDSALYFCASSPRGSTLAKNIQYFGAGTRLSVL.

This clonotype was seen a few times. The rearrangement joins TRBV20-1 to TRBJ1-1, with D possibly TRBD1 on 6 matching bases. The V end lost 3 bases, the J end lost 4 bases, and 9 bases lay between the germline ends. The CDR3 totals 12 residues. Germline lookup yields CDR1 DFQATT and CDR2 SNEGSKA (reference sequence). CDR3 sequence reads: CSASGGTTEAFF. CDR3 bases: TGCAGTGCTAGCGGGGGCACCACTGAAGCTTTCTTT.

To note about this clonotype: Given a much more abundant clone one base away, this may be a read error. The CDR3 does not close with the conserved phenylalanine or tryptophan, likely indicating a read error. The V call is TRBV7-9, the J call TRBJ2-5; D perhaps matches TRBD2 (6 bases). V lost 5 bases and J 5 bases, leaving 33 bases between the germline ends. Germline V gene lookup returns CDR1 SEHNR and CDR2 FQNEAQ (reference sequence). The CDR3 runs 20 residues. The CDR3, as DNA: TGTGCCAGCAGCCTGTGGGGACCGGGACTTCACGCCAGAAAGGAGGAGACCCAGTACCTC. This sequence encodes CASSLWGPGLHARKEETQYL.

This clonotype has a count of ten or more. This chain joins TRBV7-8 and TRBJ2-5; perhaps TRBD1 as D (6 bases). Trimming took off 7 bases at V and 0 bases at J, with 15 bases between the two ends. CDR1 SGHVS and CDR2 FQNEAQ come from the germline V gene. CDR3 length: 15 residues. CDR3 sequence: CASTSGQLDQETQYF. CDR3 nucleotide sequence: TGTGCCAGCACTTCCGGACAGTTAGACCAAGAGACCCAGTACTTC.

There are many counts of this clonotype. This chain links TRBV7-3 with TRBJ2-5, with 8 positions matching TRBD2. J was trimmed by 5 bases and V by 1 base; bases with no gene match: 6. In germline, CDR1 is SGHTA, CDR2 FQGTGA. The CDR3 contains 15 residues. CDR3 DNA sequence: TGTGCCAGCAGCTTAAGCGGGGGGCGCGGGGAGACCCAGTACTTC. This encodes CASSLSGGRGETQYF.

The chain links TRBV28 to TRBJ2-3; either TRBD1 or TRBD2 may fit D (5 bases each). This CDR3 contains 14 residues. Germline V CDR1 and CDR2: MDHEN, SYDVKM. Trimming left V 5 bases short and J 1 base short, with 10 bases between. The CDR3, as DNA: TGTGCCAGCAGTCCGGGGACCCGCACAGATACGCAGTATTTT. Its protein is CASSPGTRTDTQYF.

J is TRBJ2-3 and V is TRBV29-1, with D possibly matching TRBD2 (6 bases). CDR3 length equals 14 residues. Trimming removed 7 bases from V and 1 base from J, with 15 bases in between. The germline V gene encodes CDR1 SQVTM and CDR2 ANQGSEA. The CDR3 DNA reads TGCAGCGCCGGAGGGGATATCGGCACAGATACGCAGTATTTT. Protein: CSAGGDIGTDTQYF.

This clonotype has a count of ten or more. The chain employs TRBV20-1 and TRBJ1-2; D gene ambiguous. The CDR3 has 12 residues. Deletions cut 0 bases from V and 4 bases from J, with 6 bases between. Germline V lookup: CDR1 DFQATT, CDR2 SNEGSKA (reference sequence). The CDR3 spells CSARDRSYGYTF. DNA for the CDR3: TGCAGTGCTAGAGACCGAAGCTATGGCTACACCTTC.

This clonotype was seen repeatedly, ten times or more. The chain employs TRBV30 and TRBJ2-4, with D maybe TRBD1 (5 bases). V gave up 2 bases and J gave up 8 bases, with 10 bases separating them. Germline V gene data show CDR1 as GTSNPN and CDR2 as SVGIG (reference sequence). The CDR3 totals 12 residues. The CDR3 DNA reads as TGTGCCTGGAGTTCCACAGGTGACATTCAGTACTTC. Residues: CAWSSTGDIQYF.

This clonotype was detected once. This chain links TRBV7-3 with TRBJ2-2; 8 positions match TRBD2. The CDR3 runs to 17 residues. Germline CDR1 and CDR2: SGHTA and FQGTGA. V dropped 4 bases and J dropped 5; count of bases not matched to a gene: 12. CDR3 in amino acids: CASSYYGGAGRTGELFF. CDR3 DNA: TGTGCCAGCAGCTACTACGGGGGGGCAGGGCGGACCGGGGAGCTGTTTTTT.

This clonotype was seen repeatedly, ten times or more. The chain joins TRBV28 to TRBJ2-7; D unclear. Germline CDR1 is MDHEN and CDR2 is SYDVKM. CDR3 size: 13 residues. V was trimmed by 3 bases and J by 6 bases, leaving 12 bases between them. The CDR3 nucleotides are TGTGCCAGCAGTTTGGTCCCCGTGGGCGAGCAGTACTTC. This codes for CASSLVPVGEQYF.